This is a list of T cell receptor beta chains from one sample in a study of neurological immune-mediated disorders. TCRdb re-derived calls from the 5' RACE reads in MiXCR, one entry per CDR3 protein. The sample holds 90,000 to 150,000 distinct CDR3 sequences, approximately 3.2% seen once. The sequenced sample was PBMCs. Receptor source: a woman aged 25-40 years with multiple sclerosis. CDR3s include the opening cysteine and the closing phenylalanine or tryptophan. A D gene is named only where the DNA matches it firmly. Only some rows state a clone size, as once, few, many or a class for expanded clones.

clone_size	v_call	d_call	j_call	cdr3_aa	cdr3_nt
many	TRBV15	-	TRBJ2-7	CATSRRDRYEQYF	TGTGCCACCAGCAGACGGGACCGGTACGAGCAGTACTTC
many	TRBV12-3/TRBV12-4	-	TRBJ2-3	CASSYRKDTQYF	TGTGCCAGCAGTTATCGTAAAGATACGCAGTATTTT
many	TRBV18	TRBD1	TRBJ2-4	CASSPTGGTNIQYF	TGTGCCAGCTCACCAACAGGGGGCACGAACATTCAGTACTTC
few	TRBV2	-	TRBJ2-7	CASSDRGYEQYF	TGTGCCAGCAGTGACAGGGGATACGAGCAGTACTTC
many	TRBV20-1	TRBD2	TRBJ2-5	CSATPAGAGETQYF	TGCAGTGCTACGCCCGCGGGAGCAGGAGAGACCCAGTACTTC
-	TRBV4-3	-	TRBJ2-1	CASSQNGGSYNEQFF	TGCGCCAGCAGCCAAAACGGGGGCTCCTACAATGAGCAGTTCTTC
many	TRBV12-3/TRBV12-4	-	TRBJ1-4	CASSSTGSEKLFF	TGTGCCAGCAGTTCGACAGGTTCTGAAAAACTGTTTTTT
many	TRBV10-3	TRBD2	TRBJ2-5	CAIRRGLAEETQYF	TGTGCCATCAGGAGGGGACTAGCCGAAGAGACCCAGTACTTC
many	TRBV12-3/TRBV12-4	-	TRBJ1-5	CASSLGGAFNQPQHF	TGTGCCAGCAGTTTAGGGGGTGCTTTCAATCAGCCCCAGCATTTT
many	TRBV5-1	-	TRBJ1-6	CASSLEGYNSPLHF	TGCGCCAGCAGCTTGGAAGGTTATAATTCACCCCTCCACTTT
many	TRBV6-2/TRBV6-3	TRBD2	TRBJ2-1	CASSYPGGNNEQFF	TGTGCCAGCAGTTATCCGGGGGGTAACAATGAGCAGTTCTTC
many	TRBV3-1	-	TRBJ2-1	CASSQEPTRSYNEQFF	TGTGCCAGCAGCCAAGAACCTACCCGCTCCTACAATGAGCAGTTCTTC
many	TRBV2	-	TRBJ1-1	CASSEAGQAHRAFF	TGTGCCAGCAGTGAAGCGGGCCAGGCACATAGGGCTTTCTTT
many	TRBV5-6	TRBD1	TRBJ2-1	CASRSPGQGRNEQFF	TGTGCCAGCAGGTCACCGGGACAGGGGAGGAATGAGCAGTTCTTC
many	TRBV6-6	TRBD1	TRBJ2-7	CASSPRTGGYEQYF	TGTGCCAGCAGTCCCCGGACAGGGGGTTACGAGCAGTACTTC
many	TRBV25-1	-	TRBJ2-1	CASTRGGVGYNEQFF	TGTGCCAGCACCCGAGGTGGGGTGGGCTACAATGAGCAGTTCTTC
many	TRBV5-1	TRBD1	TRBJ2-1	CASSFAGDSYNEQFF	TGCGCCAGCAGCTTCGCCGGGGACAGTTACAATGAGCAGTTCTTC
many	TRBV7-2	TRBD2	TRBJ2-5	CASSLGLAGGLETQYF	TGTGCCAGCAGCTTGGGACTAGCGGGAGGACTAGAGACCCAGTACTTC
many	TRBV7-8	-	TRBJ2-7	CASSLELGVGYEQYF	TGTGCCAGCAGCTTAGAGTTGGGAGTCGGATACGAGCAGTACTTC
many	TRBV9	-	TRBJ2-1	CASIYEQFF	TGTGCCAGCATATATGAGCAGTTCTTC
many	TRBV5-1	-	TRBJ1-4	CASSLNSQTTNEKLFF	TGCGCCAGCAGCTTGAACTCCCAAACAACTAATGAAAAACTGTTTTTT
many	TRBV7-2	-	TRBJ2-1	CASSPATEGEQFF	TGTGCCAGCAGCCCCGCGACAGAGGGTGAGCAGTTCTTC
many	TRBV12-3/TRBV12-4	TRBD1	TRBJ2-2	CASVTGAPHTGELFF	TGTGCCAGCGTGACAGGGGCGCCACACACCGGGGAGCTGTTTTTT
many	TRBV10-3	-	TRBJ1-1	CAIGGGAPVTEAFF	TGTGCCATCGGGGGGGGCGCGCCCGTCACTGAAGCTTTCTTT
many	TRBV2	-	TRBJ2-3	CASGGARASDTQYF	TGTGCCAGCGGTGGGGCGAGGGCGTCAGATACGCAGTATTTT
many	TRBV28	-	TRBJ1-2	CASSTSGGGGYTF	TGTGCCAGCAGTACCTCGGGGGGGGGCGGCTACACCTTC
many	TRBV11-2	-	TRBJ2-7	CASSLDFAVRGEQYF	TGTGCCAGCAGCTTAGATTTTGCGGTACGGGGAGAGCAGTACTTC
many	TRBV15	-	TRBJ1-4	CATSQGSGEKLFF	TGTGCCACCAGTCAGGGGTCGGGAGAAAAACTGTTTTTT
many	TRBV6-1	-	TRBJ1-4	CATGKKGSTNEKLFF	TGTGCCACCGGGAAAAAAGGTTCAACTAATGAAAAACTGTTTTTT
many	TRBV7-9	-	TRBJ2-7	CASSLAQGLYEQYF	TGTGCCAGCAGCTTAGCGCAGGGCCTCTACGAGCAGTACTTC
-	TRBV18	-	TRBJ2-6	CASSPLEVSVTSGANVLTF	TGTGCCAGCTCACCACTTGAGGTTTCTGTCACCTCTGGGGCCAACGTCCTGACTTTC
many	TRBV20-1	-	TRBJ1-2	CSARTVSPGDYGYTF	TGCAGTGCTAGGACAGTCTCCCCCGGCGACTATGGCTACACCTTC
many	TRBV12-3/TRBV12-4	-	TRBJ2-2	CASSPLRPTGNTGELFF	TGTGCCAGCAGTCCACTTCGACCGACAGGGAACACCGGGGAGCTGTTTTTT
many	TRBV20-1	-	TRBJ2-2	CSASGLSNTGELFF	TGCAGTGCTAGCGGCCTCTCGAACACCGGGGAGCTGTTTTTT
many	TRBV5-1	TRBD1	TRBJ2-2	CASSLRPGGTGELFF	TGCGCCAGCAGCTTGAGGCCAGGGGGCACCGGGGAGCTGTTTTTT
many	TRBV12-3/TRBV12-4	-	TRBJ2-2	CASSSSELFF	TGTGCCAGCAGTTCCTCGGAGCTGTTTTTT
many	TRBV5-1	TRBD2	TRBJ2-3	CASRESSGDTQYF	TGCGCCAGCCGGGAATCTAGCGGAGATACGCAGTATTTT
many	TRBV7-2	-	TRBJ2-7	CASSLNFWSYEQYF	TGTGCCAGCAGCTTAAACTTCTGGTCGTACGAGCAGTACTTC
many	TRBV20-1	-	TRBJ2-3	CSAGVGGHTQYF	TGCAGTGCTGGCGTGGGGGGACATACGCAGTATTTT
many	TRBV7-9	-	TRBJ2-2	CASSDGWLAAGDAGELFF	TGTGCCAGCAGCGACGGTTGGTTGGCGGCAGGTGACGCCGGGGAGCTGTTTTTT
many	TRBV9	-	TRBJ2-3	CASSTTVKGSDTQYF	TGTGCCAGCAGCACTACAGTGAAGGGGTCAGATACGCAGTATTTT
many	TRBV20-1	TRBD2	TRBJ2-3	CSARGGGRADTQYF	TGCAGTGCTAGAGGCGGGGGACGGGCAGATACGCAGTATTTT
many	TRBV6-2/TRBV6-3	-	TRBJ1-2	CASSYGFGYTF	TGTGCCAGCAGTTACGGGTTCGGCTACACCTTC
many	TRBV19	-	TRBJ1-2	CASNRNTGGGYTF	TGTGCCAGTAACAGGAACACGGGAGGTGGCTACACCTTC
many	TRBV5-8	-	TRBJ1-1	CASSLGRRTAKWEAFF	TGTGCCAGCAGCTTGGGGCGGCGGACAGCCAAATGGGAAGCTTTCTTT
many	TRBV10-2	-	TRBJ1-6	CASSGADSPLHF	TGCGCCAGCAGTGGGGCCGATTCACCCCTCCACTTT
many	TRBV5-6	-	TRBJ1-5	CASSFSFGLGDQPQHF	TGTGCCAGCAGCTTTTCCTTCGGGTTAGGGGATCAGCCCCAGCATTTT
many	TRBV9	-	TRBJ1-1	CASSAAAGILNTEAFF	TGTGCCAGCAGTGCAGCGGCGGGGATTCTGAACACTGAAGCTTTCTTT
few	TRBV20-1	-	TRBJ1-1	CSASTGTIIMNTEAFF	TGCAGTGCTAGTACCGGGACGATAATAATGAACACTGAAGCTTTCTTT
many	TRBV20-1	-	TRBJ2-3	CSARDIVRGPTDTQYF	TGCAGTGCTAGAGATATTGTACGAGGTCCGACAGATACGCAGTATTTT
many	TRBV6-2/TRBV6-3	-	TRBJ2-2	CASSYDEAGTGELFF	TGTGCCAGCAGTTACGACGAAGCAGGGACCGGGGAGCTGTTTTTT